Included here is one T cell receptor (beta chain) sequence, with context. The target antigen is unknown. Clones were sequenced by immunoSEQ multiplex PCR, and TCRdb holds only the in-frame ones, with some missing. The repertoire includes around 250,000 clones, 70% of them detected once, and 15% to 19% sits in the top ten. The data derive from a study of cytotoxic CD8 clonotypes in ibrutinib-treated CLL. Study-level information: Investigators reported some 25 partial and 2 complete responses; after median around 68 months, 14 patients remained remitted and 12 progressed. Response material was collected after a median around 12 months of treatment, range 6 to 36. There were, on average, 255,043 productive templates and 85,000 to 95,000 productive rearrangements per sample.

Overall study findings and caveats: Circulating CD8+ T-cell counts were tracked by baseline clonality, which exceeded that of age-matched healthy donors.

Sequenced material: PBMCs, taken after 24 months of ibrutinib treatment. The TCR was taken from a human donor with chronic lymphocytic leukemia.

The CDR3 loop is CASRKDRVNEKLFF. The CDR3 DNA reads as TGTGCCAGCAGGAAGGACAGGGTTAATGAAAAACTGTTTTTT. The chain employs TRBV2 and TRBJ1-4; TRBD1 agrees at 8 bases. The V gene's germline CDR1 is SNHLY and CDR2 FYNNEI. With V trimmed by 6 bases and J by 4 bases, 4 bases remained unmatched. This CDR3 has 14 amino acids.